A single sample is the source of the 8 T cell receptor beta chains below, sequenced in a study of T cells in Graves' hyperthyroidism and ophthalmopathy. There were TCR beta CDR3 regions amplified from RNA transcripts. During a first-round RT-PCR of the TCR CDR3, the HTBI primer set was used. TCRdb reprocessed the multiplex PCR reads with MiXCR, giving one entry per CDR3 protein. The sample includes fewer than 400,000 distinct CDR3 sequences, roughly an eighth of them seen just once. The sequencing sample was made of blood. Every receptor here comes from a man aged 45-60 years with Graves' ophthalmopathy.

In its sample, this clonotype was seen a few times. CDR3: CASSKGVGTEAFF. For the CDR3, the DNA is TGTGCCAGCAGCAAAGGCGTAGGCACTGAAGCTTTCTTT. The chain recombines TRBV6-1 with TRBJ1-1, with D uncertain. Trimming shortened V by 6 bases and J by 4 bases, and 12 bases separated the two germline ends. Per germline, CDR1 MNHNS and CDR2 SASEGT. The CDR3 has 13 residues.

V is TRBV4-1 and J is TRBJ2-5, with a tentative D call TRBD2 (6 bases). Germline CDR1 and CDR2: MGHRA and YSYEKL. The CDR3 sequence is 15 residues long. Between the trimmed V and J ends, which lost 0 bases and 5 bases, there was a span of 13 bases. CDR3 sequence reads: CASSQDTGAGETQYF. The DNA for the CDR3 is TGCGCCAGCAGCCAAGATACGGGAGCTGGGGAGACCCAGTACTTC.

The chain employs TRBV15 and TRBJ2-2; TRBD2 aligns across 8 bases. CDR3 size: 14 residues. Germline CDR1 is LNHNV and CDR2 is YYDKDF (reference sequence). J lost 2 bases, V lost 6 bases, and 2 bases had no gene match. CDR3 bases: TGTGCCACCAGGACTAGCGATAACACCGGGGAGCTGTTTTTT. Protein sequence: CATRTSDNTGELFF.

This chain links TRBV9 with TRBJ1-2, with 7 positions matching TRBD1. Germline-derived CDR1 and CDR2 are SGDLS and YYNGEE. This CDR3 comprises 14 residues. Trimming at V came to 2 bases and at J to 6 bases, leaving 7 bases not matched to a gene. The CDR3 here is CASSVQGVVDGYTF. CDR3 DNA sequence: TGTGCCAGCAGCGTCCAGGGGGTCGTAGATGGCTACACCTTC.

This clonotype showed up many times. The chain combines TRBV12-3 or TRBV12-4 with TRBJ2-1; D could derive from TRBD1 or TRBD2 (5 bases each). CDR3 length: 14 residues. Trimming cost V 1 base and J 8 bases, with 12 bases left between them. CDR3 nucleotide sequence: TGTGCCAGCAGTTTAGAGCAGGGAGCTTATGAGCAGTTCTTC. Protein: CASSLEQGAYEQFF.

This clonotype was observed many times. The chain is built from TRBV3-1 and TRBJ2-2; 8 nucleotides agree with TRBD2. The CDR3 consists of 16 residues. Unmatched junction bases numbered 6, after V lost 4 bases and J lost 2 bases. Germline V gene lookup returns CDR1 LGHDT and CDR2 YNNKEL (reference sequence). The DNA for the CDR3 is TGTGCCAGCAGCCTCCCTAGCGGGTACAACACCGGGGAGCTGTTTTTT. Amino acid sequence: CASSLPSGYNTGELFF.

This clonotype was seen repeatedly, ten times or more. The chain employs TRBV7-9 and TRBJ2-1; 14 bases agree with TRBD2. There are 18 residues in the CDR3. J lost 1 base, V lost 2 bases, and 4 bases had no gene match. In germline, CDR1 is SEHNR, CDR2 FQNEAQ (reference sequence). Here the CDR3 DNA reads TGTGCCAGCAGCTTACCGACTAGCGGGAGGGGTTCCTACAATGAGCAGTTCTTC. Translating gives CASSLPTSGRGSYNEQFF.

This clonotype came up many times. V gene TRBV18 combines with J gene TRBJ1-4; TRBD1 matches at 12 bases. Germline V gene data show CDR1 as KGHSH and CDR2 as LQKENI. This CDR3 is built from 16 residues. Losses at the gene ends were 0 bases for V and 7 bases for J; bases not matched to a gene: 3. The CDR3 is CASSPPGQGATEKLFF. DNA of the CDR3: TGTGCCAGCTCACCACCGGGACAGGGGGCGACTGAAAAACTGTTTTTT.